This T cell receptor (beta chain) was profiled in a study of T cells expressing NK-cell markers. About the research overall: It was sorted CD3+CD56-NKG2C+, CD3+CD56+NKG2C- and CD3+CD56+NKG2C+ T cells that provided the TCR beta repertoires.

Germline CDR1 is SGHRS and CDR2 is YFSETQ. There are 16 residues in the CDR3. Regarding the study as a whole: The study left the HCMV specificity of expanded NKG2C+ T cell clones unresolved.

Using the 5' RACE reads, TCRdb records one entry per CDR3 protein without DNA. The sample data list 250,000 to 300,000 distinct CDR3 sequences. Remarks on this clonotype: The antigen is not known.

This TCR came from a man younger than 30 in good health. Specimen: blood T cells: a sorted CD56 or NKG2C T cell subset, CD4+ or CD8+ T cells, or bulk PBMC T cells (not recorded which). The chain couples TRBV5-1 to TRBJ2-3; with no DNA, the TCRdb D assignment of TRBD2 cannot be verified. The CDR3 reads CASTLSGTVLTDTQYF.